This T cell receptor beta chain was captured by sequencing in a study of cytomegalovirus exposure and HLA in healthy donors. The CDR3 loop spans 15 amino acids. With 8 bases removed from V and 2 bases from J, the gap between germline ends came to 16 bases. CDR1 is LNHDA, CDR2 SQIVND, per germline (reference sequence). Primers: 60 Vbeta forward and 13 Jbeta reverse. Profiling relied on immunoSEQ multiplex PCR, and the TCRdb table lists in-frame clones only, not all of them. The repertoire consists of over 150,000 clones, with 73% occurring once and the leading ten covering 5% to 6.5%. Sequencing was done on a sample of PBMCs. The rearrangement joins TRBV19 to TRBJ1-5, with D possibly TRBD1 on 6 matching bases. The origin of this receptor is a woman younger than 30 in good health and CMV-seropositive. The CDR3 protein is CASGLPQGGNQPQHF. CDR3 nucleotide sequence: TGTGCCAGTGGTCTTCCACAGGGCGGCAATCAGCCCCAGCATTTT.